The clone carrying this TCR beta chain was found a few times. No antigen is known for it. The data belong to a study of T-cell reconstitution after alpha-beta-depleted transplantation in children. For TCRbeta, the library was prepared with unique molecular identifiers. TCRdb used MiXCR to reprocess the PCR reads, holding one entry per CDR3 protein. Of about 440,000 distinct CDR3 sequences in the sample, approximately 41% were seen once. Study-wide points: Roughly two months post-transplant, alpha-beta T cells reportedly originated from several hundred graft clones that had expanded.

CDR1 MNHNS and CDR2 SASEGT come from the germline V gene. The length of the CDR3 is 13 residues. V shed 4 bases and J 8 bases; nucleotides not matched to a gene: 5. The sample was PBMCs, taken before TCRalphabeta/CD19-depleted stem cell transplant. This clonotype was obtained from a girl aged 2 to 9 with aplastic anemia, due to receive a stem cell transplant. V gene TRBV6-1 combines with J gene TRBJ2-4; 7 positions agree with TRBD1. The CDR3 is CASSGTGVYIQYF. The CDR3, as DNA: TGTGCCAGCAGTGGAACAGGGGTATACATTCAGTACTTC.